The 25 T cell receptor beta chains presented below share a single source sample, sequenced in a study of Ad26.COV2.S vaccination and SARS-CoV-2 variants. Indicated treatment: some 20 received Ad26.COV2.S at low or high dose, single or two shots; about 5 received placebo; per-sample allocation not given. Repertoires come from day 63 after the first vaccine or placebo injection. The method was immunoSEQ multiplex PCR; TCRdb's version includes in-frame clones alone and lacks a portion of them. Among 380,000 or so clones, around four fifths were seen once, and the ten largest hold about 7.4%. Sequenced here: peripheral blood, sampled in a trial of Ad26.COV2.S vaccine versus placebo. The receptors were gathered from a person aged 18-60 years who received the Ad26.COV2.S COVID-19 vaccine or a placebo.

The rearrangement uses TRBV7-3 and TRBJ1-1, with D tentatively TRBD1 (6 bases). The CDR3 loop spans 14 amino acids. Trimming cost V 5 bases and J 2 bases, with 12 bases left between them. CDR1 and CDR2 from the germline V gene are SGHTA and FQGTGA. CDR3 amino acids: CASSAFRGNTEAFF. The CDR3 DNA reads TGTGCCAGCAGCGCCTTCAGGGGAAACACTGAAGCTTTCTTT.

The chain uses TRBV4-1 and TRBJ1-3; D unresolved. Germline CDR1 is MGHRA and CDR2 is YSYEKL. Trimming pared 0 bases from V and 1 base from J, leaving 7 bases between. The CDR3 consists of 15 residues. CDR3 region: CASSQDNGSGNTIYF. The CDR3 nucleotides read TGCGCCAGCAGCCAAGATAATGGGTCTGGAAACACCATATATTTT.

The chain recombines TRBV7-9 with TRBJ1-2; 7 bases are a match to TRBD1. The germline CDR1 and CDR2 sequences are SEHNR and FQNEAQ (reference sequence). The CDR3 covers 14 residues. V trimming: 5 bases; J trimming: 7 bases; junction bases outside the gene matches: 10. The CDR3 region is CASSTLTQGLGYTF. CDR3 nucleotides: TGTGCCAGCAGCACTCTTACACAGGGGCTTGGCTACACCTTC.

The CDR3 DNA is TGTGCCACCAGTTCCGGGACAATATATGAAAAACTGTTTTTT. Translated, it gives CATSSGTIYEKLFF. The J gene is TRBJ1-4, the V gene TRBV24-1, with TRBD1 as a possible D gene (6 bases). Germline V gene lookup returns CDR1 KGHDR and CDR2 SFDVKD. The V gene lost 6 bases and the J gene lost 6 bases, with 13 bases spanning the gap. The CDR3 runs to 14 residues.

This clone was found a few times. The V gene is TRBV5-6, the J gene TRBJ1-5, with D hard to call. The CDR3 is 14 residues long. Germline loops: CDR1 SGHDT, CDR2 YYEEEE. V was cut by 2 bases and J by 10 bases, with 16 bases left in between. This CDR3 is CASSFGVREDPQHF. The CDR3, as DNA: TGTGCCAGCAGCTTTGGGGTCAGAGAGGATCCCCAGCATTTT. The variable domain in full, completed from reference TRBV5-6 and TRBJ1-5, reads DAGVTQSPTHLIKTRGQQVTLRCSPKSGHDTVSWYQQALGQGPQFIFQYYEEEERQRGNFPDRFSGHQFPNYSSELNVNALLLGDSALYLCASSFGVREDPQHFGDGTRLSIL.

The genes are TRBV6-5 and TRBJ1-4; no definite D call. The CDR3 sequence is 14 residues long. Trimming pared 2 bases from V and 5 bases from J, leaving 9 bases between. Germline CDR1 is MNHEY and CDR2 is SVGAGI. The DNA for the CDR3 is TGTGCCAGCAGTTACGAGGCAGGAAATGAAAAACTGTTTTTT. Translating it yields CASSYEAGNEKLFF.

The rearrangement links TRBV7-3 to TRBJ2-2, with a tentative D call TRBD2 (7 bases). Trimming took off 5 bases at V and 5 bases at J, with 15 bases between the two ends. The CDR3 sequence is 15 residues long. Germline values: CDR1 SGHTA, CDR2 FQGTGA. The CDR3 is CASSPGGGATGELFF. The CDR3 DNA reads as TGTGCCAGCAGCCCCGGTGGGGGGGCGACCGGGGAGCTGTTTTTT. The full variable domain, completed using reference TRBV7-3 and TRBJ2-2, is GAGVSQTPSNKVTEKGKYVELRCDPISGHTALYWYRQSLGQGPEFLIYFQGTGAADDSGLPNDRFFAVRPEGSVSTLKIQRTERGDSAVYLCASSPGGGATGELFFGEGSRLTVL.

V is TRBV7-9 and J is TRBJ2-1; 13 bases agree with TRBD2. Germline lookup yields CDR1 SEHNR and CDR2 FQNEAQ (reference sequence). The V and J ends lost 0 bases and 6 bases, in that order; junction bases with no gene match: 8. The CDR3 has 18 amino acids. This chain's CDR3 is CASSLAQGLAGVLNEQFF. The CDR3 DNA reads TGTGCCAGCAGCTTAGCCCAAGGACTAGCGGGGGTTCTCAATGAGCAGTTCTTC. The whole variable domain, remainder taken from reference TRBV7-9 and TRBJ2-1, is DTGVSQNPRHKITKRGQNVTFRCDPISEHNRLYWYRQTLGQGPEFLTYFQNEAQLEKSRLLSDRFSAERPKGSFSTLEIQRTEQGDSAMYLCASSLAQGLAGVLNEQFFGPGTRLTVL.

This clone was counted a few times. The chain carries TRBV28 and TRBJ1-6; no clear D. Looked up from germline, CDR1 is MDHEN and CDR2 is SYDVKM. This CDR3 is 13 amino acids long. V shed 2 bases and J shed 8 bases, with 7 bases lying between them. In DNA, the CDR3 is TGTGCCAGCAGTTTAGTCACGGATTCACCCCTCCACTTT. Translated, it gives CASSLVTDSPLHF.

Note on this clone: The junction and the germline gene differ at one end; a read error may be behind it. V usage is TRBV7-9 and J usage is TRBJ2-3; D gene ambiguous. The CDR3 spans 12 residues. Per germline, CDR1 SEHNR and CDR2 FQNEAQ (reference sequence). In DNA, the CDR3 is TGTGCCAGCAGCGTAGCCTCAGATACGCAGTATTTT. It specifies CASSVASDTQYF.

The V call is TRBV30, the J call TRBJ2-3; D ambiguous. Germline CDR1 and CDR2: GTSNPN and SVGIG (reference sequence). V gave up 0 bases and J gave up 2 bases, with 9 bases separating them. The length of the CDR3 is 14 residues. This chain's CDR3 is CAWSVGHATDTQYF. Written as DNA, the CDR3 is TGTGCCTGGAGTGTAGGGCACGCCACAGATACGCAGTATTTT.

There are a few counts of this clone. The gene calls are TRBV25-1 and TRBJ2-7; 9 positions match TRBD1. Germline V gene sequence: CDR1 MGHDK, CDR2 SYGVNS. This CDR3 is built from 17 residues. V gave up 5 bases and J gave up 0 bases; unmatched junction bases: 11. The CDR3 nucleotides read TGTGCCAGCAGTCCCGTTAGCGACAGGGGGAGCTCCTACGAGCAGTACTTC. It encodes CASSPVSDRGSSYEQYF.

The V call is TRBV3-1 (or the pseudogene TRBV3-2), the J call TRBJ1-2, with 7 bases identical to TRBD1. Germline V gives CDR1 LGHDT, CDR2 YNNKEL (reference sequence). The CDR3 runs 14 residues. The V gene end was trimmed by 1 base and the J gene end by 2 bases; junction bases not matched to a gene: 1. CDR3 in DNA: TGTGCCAGCAGCCAAGTGACAGGGAACTATGGCTACACCTTC. It is translated as CASSQVTGNYGYTF.

The chain recombines TRBV6-5 with TRBJ2-1; 10 bases line up with TRBD2. This CDR3 spans 15 amino acids. V was clipped by 5 bases and J by 3 bases; unmatched bases: 4. The germline V gene has CDR1 MNHEY and CDR2 SVGAGI. This chain's CDR3 is CASSLAGVFYNEQFF. CDR3 nucleotides: TGTGCCAGCAGTCTAGCGGGAGTGTTCTACAATGAGCAGTTCTTC.

This clone showed up just once. V and J are TRBV19 and TRBJ1-5, with a possible D match to TRBD1 (6 bases). Trimming removed 5 bases at V and 1 base at J, with 12 bases between. The CDR3 is made up of 15 amino acids. Germline CDR1 is LNHDA and CDR2 is SQIVND (reference sequence). The CDR3 DNA follows: TGTGCCAGTAGTGACACAGGGTTAAGCAATCAGCCCCAGCATTTT. Residues: CASSDTGLSNQPQHF.

The gene calls are TRBV3-1 (or the pseudogene TRBV3-2) and TRBJ2-7; 7 bases line up with TRBD1. Losses at the gene ends were 3 bases for V and 2 bases for J; bases not matched to a gene: 4. The CDR3 consists of 14 residues. Germline V CDR1 and CDR2: LGHDT, YNNKEL (reference sequence). The CDR3 reads CASSHRQGTYEQYF. The CDR3 DNA reads TGTGCCAGCAGCCATCGACAGGGCACCTACGAGCAGTACTTC.

V usage is TRBV6-1 and J usage is TRBJ1-2; D remains unclear. Germline V gives CDR1 MNHNS, CDR2 SASEGT. There are 15 residues in the CDR3. The V and J ends lost 1 base and 4 bases respectively, with 13 bases between them. The CDR3 nucleotides read TGTGCCAGCAGTGAAGTCGGGTTTGCAGGCTATGGCTACACCTTC. This encodes CASSEVGFAGYGYTF.

This chain uses TRBV11-2 with TRBJ2-7; TRBD2 might be the D (6 bases). From germline, CDR1 is SGHAT and CDR2 FQNNGV. Trimming shortened V by 5 bases and J by 2 bases, and 13 bases separated the two germline ends. The CDR3 runs 14 residues. The CDR3 loop reads CASSPRGTAYEQYF. CDR3 sequence (DNA): TGTGCCAGCAGCCCGCGCGGGACGGCCTACGAGCAGTACTTC. Together with reference TRBV11-2 and TRBJ2-7, the CDR3 gives the full variable domain: EAGVAQSPRYKIIEKRQSVAFWCNPISGHATLYWYQQILGQGPKLLIQFQNNGVVDDSQLPKDRFSAERLKGVDSTLKIQPAKLEDSAVYLCASSPRGTAYEQYFGPGTRLTVT.

This clone was counted a few times. This chain uses TRBV9 with TRBJ1-2; a possible D gene is TRBD1 (6 bases). The V end lost 3 bases, the J end lost 5 bases, and 17 bases lay between the germline ends. Germline CDR1 reads SGDLS; CDR2 reads YYNGEE. This CDR3 has 15 residues. The CDR3 sequence is CASSGLGQSVYGYTF. The DNA for the CDR3 is TGTGCCAGCAGCGGGCTCGGACAGTCAGTATATGGCTACACCTTC.

J is TRBJ1-2 and V is TRBV5-5, with D possibly being TRBD1 (5 bases). V was trimmed by 3 bases and J by 1 base, leaving 13 bases between them. The CDR3 totals 15 residues. From germline, CDR1 is SGHKS and CDR2 YYEKEE (reference sequence). Written as DNA, the CDR3 is TGTGCCAGCAGCTCCCGGGACGGTCGTAACTATGGCTACACCTTC. It is translated as CASSSRDGRNYGYTF.

The gene calls are TRBV5-1 and TRBJ2-7; 7 nucleotides agree with TRBD1. V was clipped by 3 bases and J by 0 bases; unmatched bases: 6. The CDR3 length is 15 residues. CDR1 is SGHRS, CDR2 YFSETQ, per germline. In nucleotides, the CDR3 is TGCGCCAGCAGCTGGACAGGTACCAGCTCCTACGAGCAGTACTTC. As protein: CASSWTGTSSYEQYF.

This chain joins TRBV10-3 and TRBJ2-1; a weak D match, TRBD2 (7 bases). Germline values: CDR1 ENHRY, CDR2 SYGVKD. V lost 3 bases and J lost 7, with 16 bases in between. This CDR3 has 15 amino acids. CDR3 bases: TGTGCCATCAGTGAAGGGCGGGAGAGGGGGAATGAGCAGTTCTTC. This sequence encodes CAISEGRERGNEQFF.

This clone has just one count. This sequence joins TRBV21-1 and TRBJ2-7; TRBD2 is the table's D call and was not checked against the DNA. TRBV21-1 is an annotated pseudogene. The CDR3 runs to 20 residues. CDR3 loop: CASSKGERVVAGNISYEQYF. The DNA of the CDR3 is TGTGCCAGCAGCAAAGGGGAAAGGGTGGTAGCGGGAAATATCTCCTACGAGCAGTACTTC.

The V and J genes are TRBV19 and TRBJ1-4; D ambiguous. The CDR3 has 14 amino acids. V was pared by 8 bases and J by 8 bases, with 18 bases between. CDR1 LNHDA and CDR2 SQIVND come from the germline V gene (reference sequence). This CDR3 is CASGPWQAYEKLFF. The DNA for the CDR3 is TGTGCCAGTGGGCCGTGGCAGGCGTACGAAAAACTGTTTTTT. The variable domain in full, completed from reference TRBV19 and TRBJ1-4, reads DGGITQSPKYLFRKEGQNVTLSCEQNLNHDAMYWYRQDPGQGLRLIYYSQIVNDFQKGDIAEGYSVSREKKESFPLTVTSAQKNPTAFYLCASGPWQAYEKLFFGSGTQLSVL.

This chain links TRBV3-1 (or the pseudogene TRBV3-2) with TRBJ1-6; D may be TRBD1 (6 bases). The germline V and J ends were trimmed by 6 bases and 10 bases, with 19 bases remaining between them. Germline V lookup: CDR1 LGHDT, CDR2 YNNKEL (reference sequence). The CDR3 contains 15 residues. CDR3 DNA: TGTGCCAGCAGTTTTCGGGGCAGGGGCGACTCACCCCTCCACTTT. Its protein is CASSFRGRGDSPLHF.